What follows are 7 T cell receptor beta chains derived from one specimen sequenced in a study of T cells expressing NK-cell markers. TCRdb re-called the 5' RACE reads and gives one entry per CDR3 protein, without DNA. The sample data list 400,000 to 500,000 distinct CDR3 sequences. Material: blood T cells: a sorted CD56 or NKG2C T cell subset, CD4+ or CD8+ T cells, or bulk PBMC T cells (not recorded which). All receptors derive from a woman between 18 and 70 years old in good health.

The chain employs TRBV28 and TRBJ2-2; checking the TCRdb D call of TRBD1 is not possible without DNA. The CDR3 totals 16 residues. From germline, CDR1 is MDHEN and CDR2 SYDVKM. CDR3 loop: CASREDRGLNTGELFF.

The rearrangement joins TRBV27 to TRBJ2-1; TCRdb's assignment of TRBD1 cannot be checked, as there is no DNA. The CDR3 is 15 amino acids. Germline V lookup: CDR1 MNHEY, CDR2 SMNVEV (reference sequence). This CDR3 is CASSSLGGPLNEQFF.

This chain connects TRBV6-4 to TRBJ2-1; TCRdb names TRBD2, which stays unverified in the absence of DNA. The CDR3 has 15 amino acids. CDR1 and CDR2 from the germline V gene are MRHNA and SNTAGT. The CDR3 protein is CASSDSAGGYNEQFF.

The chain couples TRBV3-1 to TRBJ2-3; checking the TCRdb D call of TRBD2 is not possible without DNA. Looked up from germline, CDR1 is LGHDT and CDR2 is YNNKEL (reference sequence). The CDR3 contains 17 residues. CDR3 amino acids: CASSRWTSGDHTDTQYF.

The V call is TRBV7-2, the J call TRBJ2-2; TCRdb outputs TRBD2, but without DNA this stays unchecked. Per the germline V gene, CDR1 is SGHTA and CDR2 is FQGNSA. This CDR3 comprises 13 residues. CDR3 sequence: CASDYSGSGELFF. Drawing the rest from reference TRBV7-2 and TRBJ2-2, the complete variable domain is GAGVSQSPSNKVTEKGKDVELRCDPISGHTALYWYRQSLGQGLEFLIYFQGNSAPDKSGLPSDRFSAERTGGSVSTLTIQRTQQEDSAVYLCASDYSGSGELFFGEGSRLTVL.

The CDR3 sequence: CASSVVVNEQYF. The V and J genes are TRBV6-1 and TRBJ2-7. The CDR3 is 12 amino acids. Germline CDR1 reads MNHNS; CDR2 reads SASEGT.

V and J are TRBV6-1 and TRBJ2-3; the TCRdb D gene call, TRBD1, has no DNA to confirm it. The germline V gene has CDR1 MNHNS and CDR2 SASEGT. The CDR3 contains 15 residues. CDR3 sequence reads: CATTRQGAGTDTQYF.